A selection of T cell receptor beta chains follows, all from one sample in a study of blood T cell repertoires in COVID-19. Sequencing used immunoSEQ multiplex PCR; TCRdb keeps in-frame clones, though not all of them. The table has around 170,000 clones, under 90% seen once. Input material: PBMCs or T cells enriched from blood (not recorded which). Receptors were obtained from a woman aged 50 to 65 who had recovered from COVID-19. Both conserved end residues are part of each CDR3. A D gene is named only where the DNA matches it firmly. Some rows mark clone size as missing; the rest say once, few, many or name a class of expanded clone.

cdr3_length	v_call	clone_size	d_call	j_call	cdr3_nt	cdr3_aa
14	TRBV28	.	TRBD1	TRBJ2-7	TGTGCCAGCAGTTTTCGCAGGGGGCTGTTCGAGCAGTACTTC	CASSFRRGLFEQYF
14	TRBV11-2	.	.	TRBJ2-1	TGTGCCAGCAGCTTAATACAGGGTTACAATGAGCAGTTCTTC	CASSLIQGYNEQFF
14	TRBV6-5	.	TRBD2	TRBJ2-1	TGTGCCAGCAGTCCTGGACTAGCGGGAGCGGAGCAGTTCTTC	CASSPGLAGAEQFF
16	TRBV11-2	.	TRBD2	TRBJ2-3	TGTGCCAGCAGCTTAGTGGTAGCGGGGGTTCGGGATACGCAGTATTTT	CASSLVVAGVRDTQYF
15	TRBV28	.	.	TRBJ2-7	TGTGCCAGCACTCGAGAACGGGCAGGGCCCTACGAGCAGTACTTC	CASTRERAGPYEQYF
14	TRBV7-9	.	TRBD1	TRBJ1-3	TGTGCCAGCCGGCGACAGGGTCCTGGAAACACCATATATTTT	CASRRQGPGNTIYF
12	TRBV11-3	once	.	TRBJ2-7	TGTGCCAGCAGCTCTTCTAATTACGAGCAGTACTTC	CASSSSNYEQYF
14	TRBV5-6	.	TRBD1	TRBJ1-2	TGTGCCAGCAGCATGGGACAGGGGGCTAGTGGCTACACCTTC	CASSMGQGASGYTF
14	TRBV7-3	.	.	TRBJ2-1	TGTGCCAGCAGCTTAAATTTGGGGCTCAATGAGCAGTTCTTC	CASSLNLGLNEQFF
14	TRBV19	once	TRBD1	TRBJ2-1	TGTGCCAGTAGTAACAGGGGATCCTACAATGAGCAGTTCTTC	CASSNRGSYNEQFF
16	TRBV7-2	.	TRBD1	TRBJ2-3	TGTGCCAGCAGCCCGGGACAGGGCAGGAACACAGATACGCAGTATTTT	CASSPGQGRNTDTQYF
14	TRBV28	.	.	TRBJ2-1	TGTGCCAGCAGTTTACCCCCTGGAGCGATTGAGCAGTTCTTC	CASSLPPGAIEQFF
13	TRBV7-2	.	.	TRBJ2-3	TGTGCCAGCAGCTTAAACGGGGGTAGCACGCAGTATTTT	CASSLNGGSTQYF
15	TRBV27	.	.	TRBJ2-1	TGTGCCAGCAGTTTATCAGGGGATCATTACAATGAGCAGTTCTTC	CASSLSGDHYNEQFF
13	TRBV7-9	.	.	TRBJ2-2	TGTGCCAGCAGCTTAGCCCTGAGCGGGGAGCTGTTTTTT	CASSLALSGELFF
16	TRBV5-1	.	TRBD1	TRBJ1-4	TGCGCCAGCAGAGTCGGACAGGGGATCTCGGGGGAAAAACTGTTTTTT	CASRVGQGISGEKLFF
16	TRBV27	few	TRBD2	TRBJ2-1	TGTGCCAGCAGTTTATCGGGAAGCGGGAGTTTCAATGAGCAGTTCTTC	CASSLSGSGSFNEQFF
15	TRBV27	.	.	TRBJ1-2	TGTGCCAGCACTCCCCGGTGGCAGGAAACCTATGGCTACACCTTC	CASTPRWQETYGYTF
16	TRBV5-6	.	.	TRBJ2-3	TGTGCCAGCAGCCTTCGACTGGTCTCATACACAGATACGCAGTATTTT	CASSLRLVSYTDTQYF
16	TRBV27	once	.	TRBJ2-2	TGTGCCAGCAGTTTATCCAGCCCCCAGGCCTTCGGGGAGCTGTTTTTT	CASSLSSPQAFGELFF
13	TRBV7-9	many	.	TRBJ1-2	TGTGCCAGCAGCCAACACAGGGATGATGGCTACACCTTC	CASSQHRDDGYTF
13	TRBV27	.	.	TRBJ1-2	TGTGCCAGCAGCCGGGACTACAACTATGGCTACACCTTC	CASSRDYNYGYTF
14	TRBV5-1	few	.	TRBJ1-6	TGCGCCAGCAGCTTGACAGGGAAAGAGCCACCCCTCCACTTT	CASSLTGKEPPLHF
15	TRBV28	.	TRBD1	TRBJ1-4	TGTGCCAGCAGCCGCCCAGGGGGCGCGGATGAAAAACTGTTTTTT	CASSRPGGADEKLFF
13	TRBV29-1	.	TRBD1	TRBJ2-3	TGCAGCGAAACGGGACAGGCAACTAACGCGCAGTATTTT	CSETGQATNAQYF
17	TRBV19	.	TRBD1	TRBJ2-7	TGTGCCAGTAGTCCCTCCACGGGACAGGCCACCTCCTACGAGCAGTACTTC	CASSPSTGQATSYEQYF
14	TRBV9	once	.	TRBJ2-1	TGTGCCAGCAGCGTATCGGACAGCTACAATGAGCAGTTCTTC	CASSVSDSYNEQFF
15	TRBV7-2	.	.	TRBJ1-3	TGTGCCAGCAGCTTAGCGTCAGACTCTGGAAACACCATATATTTT	CASSLASDSGNTIYF
12	TRBV7-2	.	.	TRBJ2-1	TGTGCCAGCAGCTTAAGAGGCGATGAGCAGTTCTTC	CASSLRGDEQFF
11	TRBV6-5	.	.	TRBJ1-1	TGTGCCAGCAGTTACTTGGGCGAAGCTTTCTTT	CASSYLGEAFF
13	TRBV11-2	.	.	TRBJ2-7	TGTGCCAGCAGCCAGAGGGGGGGCTACGAGCAGTACTTC	CASSQRGGYEQYF
13	TRBV15	.	.	TRBJ2-7	TGTGCCACCAGCAGAGACCCGGGGGACGAGCAGTACTTC	CATSRDPGDEQYF
14	TRBV18	once	.	TRBJ1-5	TGTGCCAGCTCACCACGGACAGAGCATCAGCCCCAGCATTTT	CASSPRTEHQPQHF
18	TRBV7-9	.	TRBD1	TRBJ2-7	TGTGCCAGCAGCTTCTCCTTTACGGACAGGGGGCGATGGAAAGAGCAGTACTTC	CASSFSFTDRGRWKEQYF
16	TRBV19	few	TRBD2	TRBJ2-2	TGTGCCAGTAGTTCCGGACTAGCGAAAGGGACCGGGGAGCTGTTTTTT	CASSSGLAKGTGELFF
14	TRBV6-5	.	.	TRBJ2-7	TGTGCCAGCACCACGGGGGACAGCCACTACGAGCAGTACTTC	CASTTGDSHYEQYF
16	TRBV4-3	few	TRBD2	TRBJ2-1	TGCGCCAGCAGCCAAGACAGGCTAGCGGGGGGGAATGAGCAGTTCTTC	CASSQDRLAGGNEQFF
13	TRBV12-3/TRBV12-4	.	.	TRBJ1-3	TGTGCCAGCAGGTCAACAGGAGCGCACACCATATATTTT	CASRSTGAHTIYF
14	TRBV15	.	TRBD1	TRBJ2-7	TGTGCCACCAGCAGACAATGGGACAGCTACGAGCAGTACTTC	CATSRQWDSYEQYF
13	TRBV7-2	.	.	TRBJ2-7	TGTGCCAGCAGCTTACAGGGTTTATACGAGCAGTACTTC	CASSLQGLYEQYF
16	TRBV4-3	.	TRBD2	TRBJ2-1	TGCGCCAGCAGCCAAGAACTAGCGACGACCAACAATGAGCAGTTCTTC	CASSQELATTNNEQFF
16	TRBV5-1	.	.	TRBJ2-3	TGCGCCAGCAGCCTCTTGGGGGGATCGAGCACAGATACGCAGTATTTT	CASSLLGGSSTDTQYF
15	TRBV6-2/TRBV6-3	.	TRBD1	TRBJ1-5	TGTGCCAGCAGCCGGGACAGGGGGGAGACTCAGCCCCAGCATTTT	CASSRDRGETQPQHF